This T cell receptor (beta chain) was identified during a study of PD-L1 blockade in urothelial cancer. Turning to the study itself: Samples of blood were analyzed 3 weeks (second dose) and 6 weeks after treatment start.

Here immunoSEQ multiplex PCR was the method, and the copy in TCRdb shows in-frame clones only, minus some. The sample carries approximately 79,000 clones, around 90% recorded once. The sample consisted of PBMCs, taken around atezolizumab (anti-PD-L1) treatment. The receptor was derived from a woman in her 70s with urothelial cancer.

CDR3 bases: TGTGCCTGGAGAGCATCGGGAGGGGGAGGCTACACCTTC. This codes for CAWRASGGGGYTF. The chain links TRBV30 to TRBJ1-2, with D tentatively TRBD1 (6 bases). From germline, CDR1 is GTSNPN and CDR2 SVGIG (reference sequence). Deletions cut 3 bases from V and 8 bases from J, with 16 bases between. The CDR3 has 13 residues.